These 10 T cell receptor beta chains share one sample of origin, sequenced in a study of T cell responses to AZD1222 COVID-19 vaccine (dated by TCRdb to about 2021). The time point label on this specimen signifies: baseline before first vaccination. Library construction relied on the immunoSEQ multiplex PCR assay. This immuneACCESS table, as held by TCRdb, lists in-frame sequences with V and J called but not all clones. Of the missing ones, under half trace to an unresolved V gene in checked studies; the others have no known cause. This sample lists under 150,000 clones; about 90% were detected once. The ten largest account for 7.5% to 8% of the sample. The input for sequencing was peripheral blood, taken on day 0 of AZD1222 vaccination. The receptor source for this set is an adult in good health.

The genes are TRBV3-1 (or the pseudogene TRBV3-2) and TRBJ1-1; D call uncertain. The CDR3 runs 13 residues. V was shortened by 1 base and J by 5 bases, with 8 bases between the two germline ends. Germline assignment: CDR1 LGHDT and CDR2 YNNKEL (reference sequence). CDR3 DNA: TGTGCCAGCAGCCAAGTCTCGGGTACTGAAGCTTTCTTT. Translation: CASSQVSGTEAFF.

The rearrangement uses TRBV7-7 and TRBJ1-3, with D hard to call. This CDR3 spans 13 amino acids. V was clipped by 4 bases and J by 4 bases, with 8 bases between them. From germline, CDR1 is SSHAT and CDR2 FNYEAQ (reference sequence). The CDR3 sequence is CASSSLHGNTIYF. The DNA for the CDR3 is TGTGCCAGCAGCTCCTTACACGGAAACACCATATATTTT.

The chain uses TRBV27 and TRBJ2-1; 13 bases map to TRBD2. Germline-derived CDR1 and CDR2 are MNHEY and SMNVEV (reference sequence). V trimming: 3 bases; J trimming: 2 bases; junction bases outside the gene matches: 13. This CDR3 is 20 amino acids long. CDR3 protein: CASSFGTGTSGVWAYNEQFF. In DNA, the CDR3 is TGTGCCAGCAGTTTTGGAACTGGGACTAGCGGGGTTTGGGCCTACAATGAGCAGTTCTTC.

J is TRBJ2-7 and V is TRBV29-1, with D perhaps matching TRBD1 (6 bases). The CDR3 totals 12 residues. V dropped 4 bases and J dropped 4 bases, with 11 bases sitting between them. Germline V CDR1 and CDR2: SQVTM, ANQGSEA. DNA for the CDR3: TGCAGCGTTGGGACAGAAGGATACGAGCAGTACTTC. This gives the protein CSVGTEGYEQYF.

As for this clone: It differs at one base from a far larger clone, so likely a read error. This chain connects TRBV12-3 or TRBV12-4 to TRBJ1-1; D call uncertain. The CDR3 has 12 residues. V lost 2 bases and J lost 5, with 6 bases in between. CDR3 amino acids: CASSLSGTEAFF. The CDR3 nucleotides are TGTGCCAGCAGTTTATCGGGGACTGAAGCTTTCTTT.

The table lists this clone with a few counts. The gene calls are TRBV19 and TRBJ2-1; 12 nucleotides align to TRBD2. Trimming at V came to 3 bases and at J to 4 bases, leaving 1 base not matched to a gene. Germline V CDR1 and CDR2: LNHDA, SQIVND (reference sequence). The CDR3 is 15 residues long. CDR3 bases: TGTGCCAGTAGTATGACTAGCGGGAGTTACAATGAGCAGTTCTTC. Its protein is CASSMTSGSYNEQFF. Drawing the rest from reference TRBV19 and TRBJ2-1, the complete variable domain is DGGITQSPKYLFRKEGQNVTLSCEQNLNHDAMYWYRQDPGQGLRLIYYSQIVNDFQKGDIAEGYSVSREKKESFPLTVTSAQKNPTAFYLCASSMTSGSYNEQFFGPGTRLTVL.

V and J are TRBV28 and TRBJ2-1; 7 bases match TRBD2. The CDR3 sequence is 16 residues long. The V gene end was trimmed by 2 bases and the J gene end by 0 bases; junction bases not matched to a gene: 4. Germline loops: CDR1 MDHEN, CDR2 SYDVKM. The CDR3 DNA reads as TGTGCCAGCAGTTTAGAGGGAGGGTTCTCCTACAATGAGCAGTTCTTC. Its translation is CASSLEGGFSYNEQFF.

The gene calls are TRBV6-5 and TRBJ1-1; 8 bases align to TRBD1. The V segment lost 5 bases and the J segment 6 bases; nucleotides outside the gene matches: 2. The CDR3 sequence is 12 residues long. The germline CDR1 and CDR2 sequences are MNHEY and SVGAGI. The CDR3 nucleotides read TGTGCCAGCAGTAGACAGGGGTCTGAAGCTTTCTTT. This gives the protein CASSRQGSEAFF.

V is TRBV7-7 and J is TRBJ2-1; D is unresolved. This CDR3 region has 12 residues. Trimming left V 8 bases short and J 8 bases short, with 13 bases between. The germline V gene has CDR1 SSHAT and CDR2 FNYEAQ (reference sequence). CDR3 nucleotide sequence: TGTGCCAGCTTCCCCGACTTCGATGAGCAGTTCTTC. Translated, it gives CASFPDFDEQFF.

V and J are TRBV29-1 and TRBJ2-1; D might be TRBD1 (6 bases). The V and J ends lost 8 bases and 5 bases respectively, with 13 bases between them. The CDR3 spans 12 residues. Germline loops: CDR1 SQVTM, CDR2 ANQGSEA. CDR3 in DNA: TGCAGCATACGACGGACAGACAATGAGCAGTTCTTC. Protein: CSIRRTDNEQFF.